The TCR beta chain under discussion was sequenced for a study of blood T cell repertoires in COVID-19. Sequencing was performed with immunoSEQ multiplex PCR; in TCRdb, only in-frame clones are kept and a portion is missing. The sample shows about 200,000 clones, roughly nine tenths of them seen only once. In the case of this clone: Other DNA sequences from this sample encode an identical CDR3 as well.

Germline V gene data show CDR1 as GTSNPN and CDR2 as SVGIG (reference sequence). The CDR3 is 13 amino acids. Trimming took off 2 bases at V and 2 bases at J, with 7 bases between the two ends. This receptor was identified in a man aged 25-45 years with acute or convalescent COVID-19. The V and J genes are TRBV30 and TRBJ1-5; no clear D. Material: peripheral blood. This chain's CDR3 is CAWSSGGNQPQHF. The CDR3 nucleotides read TGTGCCTGGAGTTCCGGGGGCAATCAGCCCCAGCATTTT.